The T cell receptor beta chain described here comes from a study of cytomegalovirus exposure and HLA in healthy donors. Findings of the study overall: In presence/absence analyses, roughly uniform sequencing depth across donors was assumed. Altogether, 150 to 200 TCR beta chains were recorded as cytomegalovirus-associated.

The PCR employed 60 Vbeta primers together with 13 Jbeta primers. Libraries were prepared by immunoSEQ multiplex PCR; TCRdb keeps only in-frame clonotypes and omits some of them. In the table there are about 150,000 clones, approximately 67% of which are singletons. The CDR3 consists of 14 residues. The germline CDR1 and CDR2 sequences are MNHEY and SMNVEV (reference sequence). With 5 bases removed from V and 7 bases from J, the gap between germline ends came to 17 bases. A note on this clone: What it recognizes is unknown.

V usage is TRBV27 and J usage is TRBJ1-2, with D possibly TRBD1 on 5 matching bases. The TCR sequence derives from a woman aged 60-70 years in good health and CMV-seronegative. Sequencing used PBMCs. The CDR3 loop is CASSMDAGRGGYTF. CDR3 in DNA: TGTGCCAGCAGTATGGACGCGGGACGAGGTGGCTACACCTTC.